Given below is one T cell receptor beta chain in context. The target antigen is unknown. The entry originates in a study of cytomegalovirus exposure and HLA in healthy donors. Turning to the study itself: Unique TCRs from HLA-typed donors, 70 million to 100 million of them, were held in an early data release. Clustering assigned about 76% of the 350 to 400 genotyped donors to the Caucasian-associated ancestry cluster. Findings of the study overall: CMV serostatus was the sole immune exposure data available.

PCR employed 60 Vbeta and 13 Jbeta primers. Original data processing: Per a later analysis, the number of unique TCR beta chains was approximately 80 million, of which around 10 million were shared. The repertoire was sequenced with immunoSEQ multiplex PCR; TCRdb's copy has only in-frame clones and lacks some. V and J calls and clone size are copied from that table; D and trimming were computed from the DNA. Of under 200,000 clones listed, 75% are singletons. The specimen sequenced was PBMCs. The clonotype originates from a male donor in good health and CMV-seronegative.

This chain's CDR3 is CASSLLGTGNTEAFF. CDR3 sequence (DNA): TGTGCCAGCAGTTTATTGGGGACAGGGAACACTGAAGCTTTCTTT. V gene TRBV28 combines with J gene TRBJ1-1; 8 bases are shared with TRBD1. V was clipped by 1 base and J by 1 base; unmatched bases: 2. Germline V lookup: CDR1 MDHEN, CDR2 SYDVKM. The CDR3 totals 15 residues.